This passage covers 30 T cell receptor beta chains from one sample sequenced in a study of blood T cell repertoires in COVID-19. The assay was immunoSEQ multiplex PCR, and TCRdb's table has in-frame clones only and misses some. Here the sample spans roughly 200,000 clones, around 87% being singletons. The sample comprised PBMCs or T cells enriched from blood (not recorded which). These receptors originate from a young man in a cohort exposed to, infected with or recovered from COVID-19 (not recorded which).

The J gene is TRBJ1-5, the V gene TRBV28; tentative D call: TRBD1 (5 bases). Per the germline V gene, CDR1 is MDHEN and CDR2 is SYDVKM. V lost 3 bases, J lost 3 bases, and 12 bases lay in between. The CDR3 has 15 residues. CDR3 coding DNA: TGTGCCAGCAGTTTGGCAGGGTCCATCAATCAGCCCCAGCATTTT. This encodes CASSLAGSINQPQHF.

The V and J genes are TRBV6-5 and TRBJ1-2, with a possible D match to TRBD1 (6 bases). Per the germline V gene, CDR1 is MNHEY and CDR2 is SVGAGI. The CDR3 spans 15 residues. Trimming stripped 0 bases from V and 5 bases from J, with 13 bases between. CDR3 loop: CASSYSTQGLYGYTF. As DNA, the CDR3 is TGTGCCAGCAGTTACTCAACACAGGGTTTATATGGCTACACCTTC.

V is TRBV27 and J is TRBJ2-7, with 13 bases lining up with TRBD2. With V trimmed by 6 bases and J by 4 bases, 9 bases remained unmatched. Germline V gene lookup returns CDR1 MNHEY and CDR2 SMNVEV (reference sequence). The CDR3 runs to 16 residues. CDR3 sequence (DNA): TGTGCCAGCAGCAACAGACTAGCGGGAGGAGAATACGAGCAGTACTTC. Its translation is CASSNRLAGGEYEQYF.

The V and J genes are TRBV27 and TRBJ1-1, with 10 bases lining up with TRBD1. Germline V gene lookup returns CDR1 MNHEY and CDR2 SMNVEV (reference sequence). The junction had 8 bases not matched to a gene; V was cut back by 2 bases and J by 11 bases. The CDR3 extends over 14 amino acids. This chain's CDR3 is CASSLRDRGNEAFF. As DNA, the CDR3 is TGTGCCAGCAGTTTAAGGGACAGGGGAAATGAGGCTTTCTTT.

CDR3 DNA sequence: TGTGCCAGTCTAGCGGGAGGTCTAACCTACGAGCAGTACTTC. This sequence encodes CASLAGGLTYEQYF. The V and J genes are TRBV28 and TRBJ2-7; TRBD2 aligns across 11 bases. The CDR3 has 14 residues. Looked up from germline, CDR1 is MDHEN and CDR2 is SYDVKM. V trimming: 9 bases; J trimming: 2 bases; junction bases outside the gene matches: 6.

The rearrangement links TRBV28 to TRBJ1-2, with 7 bases lining up with TRBD1. CDR1 and CDR2 from the germline V gene are MDHEN and SYDVKM. The CDR3 extends over 14 amino acids. V shed 4 bases and J 4 bases; nucleotides not matched to a gene: 6. This CDR3 is CASSSYRGGYGYTF. CDR3 sequence (DNA): TGTGCCAGCAGTTCTTACAGGGGAGGCTATGGCTACACCTTC.

Remarks on this clone: Other DNA sequences in this sample translate to the same CDR3. The rearrangement joins TRBV18 to TRBJ2-5; D not resolved. Per germline, CDR1 KGHSH and CDR2 LQKENI. The CDR3 runs 12 residues. Trimming stripped 6 bases from V and 0 bases from J, with 5 bases between. This CDR3 reads CASSLYQETQYF. The CDR3 region has the DNA TGTGCCAGCTCTCTGTACCAAGAGACCCAGTACTTC. Supplemented by reference TRBV18 and TRBJ2-5, the full variable domain reads NAGVMQNPRHLVRRRGQEARLRCSPMKGHSHVYWYRQLPEEGLKFMVYLQKENIIDESGMPKERFSAEFPKEGPSILRIQQVVRGDSAAYFCASSLYQETQYFGPGTRLLVL.

This chain links TRBV19 with TRBJ2-7; D possibly corresponds to TRBD2 (6 bases). The CDR3 sequence is 11 residues long. V lost 8 bases to trimming and J lost 8 bases, with 13 bases between them. Looked up from germline, CDR1 is LNHDA and CDR2 is SQIVND (reference sequence). Here the CDR3 reads CASAWGRKQYF. CDR3 in DNA: TGTGCCAGTGCGTGGGGGAGGAAGCAGTACTTC. The full variable domain, its missing parts supplied by reference TRBV19 and TRBJ2-7, is DGGITQSPKYLFRKEGQNVTLSCEQNLNHDAMYWYRQDPGQGLRLIYYSQIVNDFQKGDIAEGYSVSREKKESFPLTVTSAQKNPTAFYLCASAWGRKQYFGPGTRLTVT.

The V gene is TRBV7-6, the J gene TRBJ2-3, with 13 bases aligning to TRBD2. In germline, CDR1 is SGHVS, CDR2 FNYEAQ. The CDR3 is made up of 16 amino acids. Trimming at V came to 3 bases and at J to 6 bases, leaving 6 bases not matched to a gene. In DNA form, the CDR3 reads TGTGCCAGCAGCTTGACTAGCGGGGGGTTGGGGGATACGCAGTATTTT. Translated, it gives CASSLTSGGLGDTQYF.

This chain connects TRBV19 to TRBJ1-2; the D gene is possibly TRBD1 (5 bases). V lost 2 bases and J lost 1, with 11 bases in between. The CDR3 extends over 15 amino acids. In germline, CDR1 is LNHDA, CDR2 SQIVND (reference sequence). The CDR3 coding sequence is TGTGCCAGTAGTATATGGGGCCGTGGTAACTATGGCTACACCTTC. This translates into CASSIWGRGNYGYTF.

V and J are TRBV21-1 and TRBJ1-2. TRBV21-1 counts as a pseudogene. The CDR3 contains 14 residues. CDR3 bases: TGTGCCAGCAGCTCCCTGGGGGGGTGGTATGGCTACACCTTC. This codes for CASSSLGGWYGYTF.

This sequence joins TRBV29-1 and TRBJ1-5, with D perhaps TRBD1 (5 bases). V was trimmed by 5 bases and J by 1 base, leaving 15 bases between them. Germline CDR1 SQVTM, CDR2 ANQGSEA. The CDR3 runs 15 residues. The CDR3: CSVKEETASNQPQHF. The CDR3 bases are TGCAGCGTTAAGGAAGAGACAGCGAGCAATCAGCCCCAGCATTTT. Looking up the rest from reference TRBV29-1 and TRBJ1-5 gives the full variable domain: SAVISQKPSRDICQRGTSLTIQCQVDSQVTMMFWYRQQPGQSLTLIATANQGSEATYESGFVIDKFPISRPNLTFSTLTVSNMSPEDSSIYLCSVKEETASNQPQHFGDGTRLSIL.

This rearrangement joins TRBV28 to TRBJ2-7; a weak D match, TRBD1 (6 bases). The CDR3 loop spans 14 amino acids. Germline lookup yields CDR1 MDHEN and CDR2 SYDVKM. V was trimmed by 3 bases and J by 5 bases, leaving 14 bases between them. CDR3 protein: CASSFETRGNEQYF. The DNA for the CDR3 is TGTGCCAGCAGTTTCGAAACCAGGGGAAACGAGCAGTACTTC.

The rearrangement joins TRBV19 to TRBJ2-7; TRBD1 agrees at 11 bases. Germline V gene lookup returns CDR1 LNHDA and CDR2 SQIVND (reference sequence). This CDR3 is built from 16 residues. V dropped 8 bases and J dropped 1; count of bases not matched to a gene: 10. The CDR3 DNA follows: TGTGCCAGTGGCGGACCCGGGACAGGGGGGTCCTACGAGCAGTACTTC. Amino acid sequence: CASGGPGTGGSYEQYF.

This chain connects TRBV27 to TRBJ2-2, with 13 positions matching TRBD2. This CDR3 is 18 amino acids long. After removal of 5 bases from V and 0 bases from J, the junction contained 6 bases not matched to a gene. CDR1 is MNHEY and CDR2 is SMNVEV in the germline V gene (reference sequence). In nucleotides, the CDR3 is TGTGCCAGCAGTATACGACTAGCGGGAGGATCGAACACCGGGGAGCTGTTTTTT. Translated, it gives CASSIRLAGGSNTGELFF.

This clone has a single count. This chain connects TRBV15 to TRBJ1-1; possible D gene TRBD1, 6 bases. Germline V lookup: CDR1 LNHNV, CDR2 YYDKDF (reference sequence). V lost 5 bases and J lost 10, with 17 bases in between. The CDR3 covers 13 residues. CDR3 sequence: CATSRYGGQGAFF. Here the CDR3 DNA reads TGTGCCACCAGCCGATACGGGGGGCAGGGAGCTTTCTTT. The whole variable domain, filled in from reference TRBV15 and TRBJ1-1, reads DAMVIQNPRYQVTQFGKPVTLSCSQTLNHNVMYWYQQKSSQAPKLLFHYYDKDFNNEADTPDNFQSRRPNTSFCFLDIRSPGLGDTAMYLCATSRYGGQGAFFGQGTRLTVV.

V is TRBV7-3 and J is TRBJ1-1, with 9 bases matching TRBD1. The CDR3 is 14 amino acids. From germline, CDR1 is SGHTA and CDR2 FQGTGA. J lost 3 bases, V lost 5 bases, and 4 bases had no gene match. The CDR3 DNA reads as TGTGCCAGCAGCCCTGGGGACAGGGACACTGAAGCTTTCTTT. The encoded protein is CASSPGDRDTEAFF.

This chain joins TRBV9 and TRBJ2-7, with 7 bases identical to TRBD2. The CDR3 consists of 14 residues. V shed 4 bases, J shed 2 bases, and the junction held 6 bases outside the gene matches. Germline assignment: CDR1 SGDLS and CDR2 YYNGEE. The DNA of the CDR3 is TGTGCCAGCAGCCCATACCTAGCGGCCTACGAGCAGTACTTC. Translated, it gives CASSPYLAAYEQYF.

Only a few counts were recorded for this clone. This rearrangement joins TRBV4-1 to TRBJ1-2, with 8 bases that match TRBD1. The CDR3 has 15 amino acids. Germline V gene data show CDR1 as MGHRA and CDR2 as YSYEKL. Losses at the gene ends were 3 bases for V and 5 bases for J; bases not matched to a gene: 8. The CDR3 region is CASSHPGQAKYGYTF. CDR3 DNA: TGCGCCAGCAGCCATCCGGGACAGGCGAAATATGGCTACACCTTC.

The gene calls are TRBV18 and TRBJ1-3, with D unclear. CDR1 is KGHSH and CDR2 is LQKENI in the germline V gene. The CDR3 totals 14 residues. With 2 bases removed from V and 0 bases from J, the gap between germline ends came to 5 bases. The DNA of the CDR3 is TGTGCCAGCTCACCAAACAGCTCTGGAAACACCATATATTTT. It is translated as CASSPNSSGNTIYF.

This CDR3 reads CASSLGPGTGGSNQPQHF. The DNA for the CDR3 is TGTGCCAGCAGCTTAGGGCCCGGGACAGGGGGAAGCAATCAGCCCCAGCATTTT. V and J are TRBV7-8 and TRBJ1-5; 11 bases map to TRBD1. V trimming: 1 base; J trimming: 1 base; junction bases outside the gene matches: 6. CDR3 length equals 18 residues. Germline V lookup: CDR1 SGHVS, CDR2 FQNEAQ.

This chain uses TRBV27 with TRBJ2-5, with D possibly matching TRBD2 (5 bases). Germline-derived CDR1 and CDR2 are MNHEY and SMNVEV (reference sequence). The CDR3 extends over 17 amino acids. Trimming removed 5 bases from V and 1 base from J, with 20 bases in between. The CDR3 sequence: CASSPDILGATQETQYF. The CDR3, as DNA: TGTGCCAGCAGTCCTGACATTCTGGGAGCGACCCAAGAGACCCAGTACTTC.

Here the CDR3 DNA reads TGTGCCAGCTCCTGGGGCCCCTCCTACGAGCAGTACTTC. Its protein product is CASSWGPSYEQYF. This chain joins TRBV6-5 and TRBJ2-7; tentative D call: TRBD1 (5 bases). Trimming removed 8 bases at V and 0 bases at J, with 11 bases between. From germline, CDR1 is MNHEY and CDR2 SVGAGI. The CDR3 is made up of 13 amino acids.

A single count supports this clone. The rearrangement uses TRBV7-8 and TRBJ2-7, with 8 bases fitting TRBD1. Looked up from germline, CDR1 is SGHVS and CDR2 is FQNEAQ. V shed 5 bases and J 6 bases; nucleotides not matched to a gene: 9. This CDR3 is 14 amino acids long. CDR3 sequence reads: CASSGTGGPSEQYF. Here the CDR3 DNA reads TGTGCCAGCAGCGGGACAGGAGGACCGTCCGAGCAGTACTTC.

The chain carries TRBV9 and TRBJ1-1, with D perhaps matching TRBD1 (5 bases). The CDR3 contains 15 residues. V lost 0 bases and J 1 base, leaving 10 bases between the germline ends. CDR1 and CDR2 from the germline V gene are SGDLS and YYNGEE. DNA for the CDR3: TGTGCCAGCAGCGTAGAGCCGCAGGGGAACACTGAAGCTTTCTTT. This translates into CASSVEPQGNTEAFF.

This clone came up once. This sequence joins TRBV6-5 and TRBJ1-5; tentative D call: TRBD1 (5 bases). The germline CDR1 and CDR2 sequences are MNHEY and SVGAGI. There are 13 residues in the CDR3. V was shortened by 11 bases and J by 0 bases, with 11 bases between the two germline ends. The DNA for the CDR3 is TGTGCCGTACAACAGGTTAGCAATCAGCCCCAGCATTTT. Translated: CAVQQVSNQPQHF.

This rearrangement joins TRBV7-2 to TRBJ1-2; 8 bases are shared with TRBD1. V gave up 2 bases and J gave up 7 bases; unmatched junction bases: 15. The CDR3 covers 17 residues. Germline values: CDR1 SGHTA, CDR2 FQGNSA. The CDR3 sequence is CASSLSWYRGKVGGYTF. CDR3 sequence (DNA): TGTGCCAGCAGCTTAAGTTGGTACAGGGGGAAAGTAGGTGGCTACACCTTC. Filled out from reference TRBV7-2 and TRBJ1-2, the complete variable domain reads GAGVSQSPSNKVTEKGKDVELRCDPISGHTALYWYRQSLGQGLEFLIYFQGNSAPDKSGLPSDRFSAERTGGSVSTLTIQRTQQEDSAVYLCASSLSWYRGKVGGYTFGSGTRLTVV.

The genes are TRBV7-9 and TRBJ1-1, with D tentatively TRBD1 (6 bases). Germline-derived CDR1 and CDR2 are SEHNR and FQNEAQ (reference sequence). The V gene lost 7 bases and the J gene lost 6 bases, with 15 bases spanning the gap. The CDR3 sequence is 13 residues long. The CDR3 sequence: CASTLGGNPEAFF. CDR3 nucleotide sequence: TGTGCCAGCACCCTAGGGGGTAACCCTGAAGCTTTCTTT. Drawing the rest from reference TRBV7-9 and TRBJ1-1, the complete variable domain is DTGVSQNPRHKITKRGQNVTFRCDPISEHNRLYWYRQTLGQGPEFLTYFQNEAQLEKSRLLSDRFSAERPKGSFSTLEIQRTEQGDSAMYLCASTLGGNPEAFFGQGTRLTVV.

The rearrangement links TRBV27 to TRBJ1-2; no reliable D call. The CDR3 runs to 15 residues. Per the germline V gene, CDR1 is MNHEY and CDR2 is SMNVEV (reference sequence). Trimming took 3 bases from V and 4 from J, leaving 15 bases between them. Here the CDR3 DNA reads TGTGCCAGCAGTTTTGTAAAGAATCTACCCTATGGCTACACCTTC. Its protein product is CASSFVKNLPYGYTF.

In DNA form, the CDR3 reads TGTGCCAGCAGTAACTCCGGGACAGCCAGCTACGAGCAGTACTTC. Its protein is CASSNSGTASYEQYF. This sequence joins TRBV28 and TRBJ2-7, with TRBD1 identical over 7 bases. Trimming removed 5 bases from V and 3 bases from J; junction bases left unmatched: 10. Germline values: CDR1 MDHEN, CDR2 SYDVKM. The CDR3 extends over 15 amino acids.